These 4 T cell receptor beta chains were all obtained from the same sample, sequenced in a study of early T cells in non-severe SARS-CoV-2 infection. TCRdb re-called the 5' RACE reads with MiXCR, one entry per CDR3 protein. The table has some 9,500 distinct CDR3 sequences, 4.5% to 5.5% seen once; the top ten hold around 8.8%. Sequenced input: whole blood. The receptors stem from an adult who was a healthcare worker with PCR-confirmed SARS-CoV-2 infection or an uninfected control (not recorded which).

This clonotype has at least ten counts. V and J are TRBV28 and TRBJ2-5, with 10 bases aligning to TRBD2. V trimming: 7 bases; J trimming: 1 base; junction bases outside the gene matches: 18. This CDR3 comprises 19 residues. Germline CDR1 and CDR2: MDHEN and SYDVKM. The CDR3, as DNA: TGTGCCAGCAAGGCCCGGGCTAGCGGGAGTAGGGCCATCCAAGAGACCCAGTACTTC. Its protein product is CASKARASGSRAIQETQYF. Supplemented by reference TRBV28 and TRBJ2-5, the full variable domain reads DVKVTQSSRYLVKRTGEKVFLECVQDMDHENMFWYRQDPGLGLRLIYFSYDVKMKEKGDIPEGYSVSREKKERFSLILESASTNQTSMYLCASKARASGSRAIQETQYFGPGTRLLVL.

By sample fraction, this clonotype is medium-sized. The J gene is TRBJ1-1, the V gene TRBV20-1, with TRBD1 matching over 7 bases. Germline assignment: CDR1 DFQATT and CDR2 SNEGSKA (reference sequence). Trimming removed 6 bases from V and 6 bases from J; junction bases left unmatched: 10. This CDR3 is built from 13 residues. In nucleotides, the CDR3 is TGCAGTGCCAAGTCAGGGGGGTCTCCTGAAGCTTTCTTT. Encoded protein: CSAKSGGSPEAFF.

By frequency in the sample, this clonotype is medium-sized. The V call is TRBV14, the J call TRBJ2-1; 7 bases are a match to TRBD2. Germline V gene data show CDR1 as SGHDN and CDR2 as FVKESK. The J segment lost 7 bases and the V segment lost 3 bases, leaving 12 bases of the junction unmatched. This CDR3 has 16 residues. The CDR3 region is CASSQAPQLAENEQFF. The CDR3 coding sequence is TGTGCCAGCAGCCAGGCCCCCCAGCTAGCGGAAAATGAGCAGTTCTTC.

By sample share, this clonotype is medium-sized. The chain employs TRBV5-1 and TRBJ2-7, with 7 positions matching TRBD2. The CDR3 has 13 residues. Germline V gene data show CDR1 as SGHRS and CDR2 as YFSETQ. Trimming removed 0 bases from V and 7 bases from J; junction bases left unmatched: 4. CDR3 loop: CASSLVSGGEQYV. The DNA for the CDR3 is TGCGCCAGCAGCTTGGTATCCGGGGGGGAGCAGTACGTC.